A selection of T cell receptor beta chains follows, all from one sample in a study of blood T cells in healthy people across ages. TCRdb re-called the 5' RACE reads through MiXCR, storing one row per CDR3 protein. The sample includes 550,000 to 800,000 distinct CDR3 sequences, about 32% seen only once; the top ten take about 16%. Sequencing input: blood. The receptors were gathered from a woman older than 75 in good health. CDR3s include the opening cysteine and the closing phenylalanine or tryptophan. The D gene is left open where the match is weak. Clone size, where shown, is once, few, many, or a class for clones that have expanded.

TRBJ2-2	-	TRBV20-1	TRBD2	TGCAGTGCCCCCAGAGCGGGGGACACCGGGGAGCTGTTTTTT	CSAPRAGDTGELFF
TRBJ1-5	-	TRBV4-3	TRBD1	TGCGCCAGCAGCCAACTGACAGGGGGCAATCAGCCCCAGCATTTT	CASSQLTGGNQPQHF
TRBJ1-1	-	TRBV5-1	-	TGCGCCAGCAGCTGGGAGAACACTGATGCTTTCTTT	CASSWENTDAFF
TRBJ2-3	-	TRBV7-3	-	TGTGCCAGCAGTCTTTTCCAGGGTTCTAGGACAGATACGCAGTATTTT	CASSLFQGSRTDTQYF
TRBJ2-3	many	TRBV10-3	TRBD1	TGTGCCATCAGTCCGGGACAGAGCACAGATACGCAGTATTTT	CAISPGQSTDTQYF
TRBJ1-4	few	TRBV18	-	TGTGCCAGCTCACCCGTCATGGCCGCAACTAATGAAAAACTGTTTTTT	CASSPVMAATNEKLFF
TRBJ2-1	-	TRBV7-2	-	TGTGCCAGCAGCTTAGTTTGGCTGAGCCCGAGCTCCTACAATGAGCAGTTCTTC	CASSLVWLSPSSYNEQFF
TRBJ2-7	few	TRBV3-1	TRBD1	TGTGCCGGCAGCCAAGGGGCGGCAGGGGGCTACGAGCAGTACTTC	CAGSQGAAGGYEQYF
TRBJ2-7	-	TRBV7-2	TRBD2	TGTGCCAGCAGCTTAGGCCCTCTTCTAGCGGGCGAGCAGTACTTC	CASSLGPLLAGEQYF
TRBJ1-5	few	TRBV19	-	TGTGCCAGTAGTATTGACAGGAATAGCAATCAGCCCCAGCATTTT	CASSIDRNSNQPQHF
TRBJ1-5	many	TRBV6-5	-	TGTGCCAGCAGTCCCCTCACAGGGCCAGATCAGCCCCAGCATTTT	CASSPLTGPDQPQHF
TRBJ1-1	-	TRBV10-3	-	TGTGCCACTAGGGTTGACGAGGGGGACACTGAAGCTTTCTTT	CATRVDEGDTEAFF
TRBJ2-7	many	TRBV7-2	-	TGTGCCAGCAGCGGATCCGGAGGGGCTGACTACGAGCAGTACTTC	CASSGSGGADYEQYF
TRBJ2-1	many	TRBV7-3	-	TGTGCCAGCAGCCCGCAACCCCTCGGGGGGGCAGGGGGGTTCTTC	CASSPQPLGGAGGFF
TRBJ2-5	-	TRBV20-1	TRBD2	TGCAGTGCTAGATTGACTAGCGGTAGCGGGTGGGAGACCCAGTACTTC	CSARLTSGSGWETQYF
TRBJ2-7	few	TRBV12-3/TRBV12-4	TRBD1	TGTGCCAGCAGTGGAACAGGGGCGAGCGAGCAGTACTTC	CASSGTGASEQYF
TRBJ1-2	many	TRBV29-1	-	TGCAGCGTTTCCGGGACCCCAAACTATGGCTACACCTTC	CSVSGTPNYGYTF
TRBJ1-2	-	TRBV5-1	-	TGCGCCAGCAGCTTGGAAATCCAGGGAGGTGGCTACACCTTC	CASSLEIQGGGYTF
TRBJ2-3	many	TRBV29-1	TRBD2	TGCAGCGTTAGCGGGGGGCGAGGCACAGATACGCAGTATTTT	CSVSGGRGTDTQYF
TRBJ1-5	few	TRBV4-2	-	TGTGCCAGCAGCCAAGGATCCGGGGTTCGGCAGCCCCAGCATTTT	CASSQGSGVRQPQHF
TRBJ1-2	many	TRBV7-9	-	TGTGCCAGCAGCTTAGCGGGAGGACCCTATAACTATGGCTACACCTTC	CASSLAGGPYNYGYTF
TRBJ1-5	many	TRBV6-6	-	TGTGCCAGCAGTTACGGGGGGTCGGAGCCCCAGCATTTT	CASSYGGSEPQHF
TRBJ1-2	-	TRBV7-6	-	TGTGCCAGCAGCCCGAGCCCGGGGCCAGGTGGCTACACCTTC	CASSPSPGPGGYTF
TRBJ2-1	-	TRBV24-1	-	TGTGCCACCAGCTCGACGCAGCCTGGCTCCTACAATGAGCAGTTCTTC	CATSSTQPGSYNEQFF
TRBJ2-1	many	TRBV4-2	-	TGTGCCAGCAGCCAAGATCTTGGGGGCGCCTACAATGAGCAGTTCTTC	CASSQDLGGAYNEQFF
TRBJ2-3	-	TRBV27	-	TGTGCCAGCAGTTCGACCTCAGCGGGTACGCAGTATTTT	CASSSTSAGTQYF
TRBJ2-3	-	TRBV6-5	-	TGTGCCAGCAGTCCTGCCGTACGGGGCCCAGATACGCAGTATTTT	CASSPAVRGPDTQYF
TRBJ2-6	many	TRBV4-3	TRBD1	TGCGCCAGCAGCCCCTCGGGACAGGGATTCTCCTCTGGGGCCAACGTCCTGACTTTC	CASSPSGQGFSSGANVLTF
TRBJ2-5	-	TRBV7-9	-	TGTGCCAGCAGCTTCCTCCCAGAGGAGACCCAGTACTTC	CASSFLPEETQYF
TRBJ1-2	-	TRBV7-2	TRBD1	TGTGCCAGCAGCTCTGACAGGGGGTGGTATGGCTACACCTTC	CASSSDRGWYGYTF
TRBJ2-1	many	TRBV6-5	-	TGTGCCAGCAGTTACGGGGGCGGGGGAGGGAATGAGCAGTTCTTC	CASSYGGGGGNEQFF
TRBJ1-2	many	TRBV12-3/TRBV12-4	-	TGTGCCAGCAGTTTAACAGGCTTTAGCTACACCTTC	CASSLTGFSYTF
TRBJ2-5	many	TRBV11-2	-	TGTGCCAGCAGCCTTGTGCTGGGGGGGCTTAAAGAGACCCAGTACTTC	CASSLVLGGLKETQYF
TRBJ2-4	-	TRBV30	-	TGTGCCTGGAGTGGATGGGCCAAAAACATTCAGTACTTC	CAWSGWAKNIQYF
TRBJ1-1	-	TRBV7-6	-	TGTGCCAGCAGCCAAGGAAGGGGTAAGGGTACTGAAGCTTTCTTT	CASSQGRGKGTEAFF
TRBJ1-5	many	TRBV27	-	TGTGCCAGCAGTTTACAGGGCTTGGGCAATCAGCCCCAGCATTTT	CASSLQGLGNQPQHF
TRBJ1-2	-	TRBV27	TRBD1	TGTGCCAGCAGTTCAGGGGGCGGCGGAGCTAACTATGGCTACACCTTC	CASSSGGGGANYGYTF
TRBJ2-3	many	TRBV5-1	-	TGCGCCAGCAGCTTGGACGGGGACAACACAGATACGCAGTATTTT	CASSLDGDNTDTQYF
TRBJ1-2	many	TRBV9	TRBD1	TGTGCCAGCAGCGCGAGGGGGACAGGGTTCGGCTACACCTTC	CASSARGTGFGYTF
TRBJ2-5	many	TRBV6-1	-	TGTGCCAGCAGTGACGGGGACAACCAAGAGACCCAGTACTTC	CASSDGDNQETQYF
TRBJ2-5	many	TRBV7-2	TRBD2	TGTGCCAGCAGCTTAGCGTTCGCGGGGGGCAGGGAGACCCAGTACTTC	CASSLAFAGGRETQYF
TRBJ2-5	many	TRBV6-1	-	TGTGCCAGCAGTCTCGGGGCCCTACGAGAGACCCAGTACTTC	CASSLGALRETQYF